This record covers a single T cell receptor beta chain. This entry is derived from a study of blood T cell repertoires in COVID-19. In the study overall: There were acute and convalescent COVID-19 samples, and they came from the United States, Italy and Spain. The cDNA or gDNA used as material had been derived from T cells, B-cell-depleted T cells, or PBMCs.

Source study methods: It was from reference gene primer amplification that nucleated cell counts were estimated. Produced via immunoSEQ multiplex PCR; TCRdb's table is partial and in-frame only. The DNA gave D and trimming, while V, J and clone size come from that table. The sample carries 20,000 to 30,000 clones, almost 90% recorded once. This CDR3 comprises 13 residues. Germline loops: CDR1 SGHTA, CDR2 FQGNSA. V was shortened by 1 base and J by 3 bases, with 7 bases between the two germline ends. The chain couples TRBV7-2 to TRBJ2-7; D ambiguous. Sequencing used peripheral blood. The receptor was isolated from a woman aged 60-75 years with active COVID-19. CDR3 sequence reads: CASSLGLSYEQYF. Written as DNA, the CDR3 is TGTGCCAGCAGCTTAGGTCTCAGCTACGAGCAGTACTTC.